This TCR beta chain appears in the sequencing data of a study of blood T cell repertoires in COVID-19. Overall study: Both acute and convalescent COVID-19 samples were obtained from the United States, Italy and Spain. Nucleic acid was either cDNA or gDNA, and it came from T cells, B-cell-depleted T cells, or PBMCs.

Methods used by the authors: Scientists estimated how many nucleated cells there were by amplifying reference gene primers. Sequencing was performed with immunoSEQ multiplex PCR; in TCRdb, only in-frame clones are kept and a portion is missing. V, J and clone size reflect that table, while D and trimming were determined from the DNA. Of over 60,000 clones listed, about 89% are singletons. Germline lookup yields CDR1 SGHVS and CDR2 FQNEAQ. Losses at the gene ends were 8 bases for V and 1 base for J; bases not matched to a gene: 5. This CDR3 comprises 14 residues. This TCR was recovered from a woman aged 55 to 70 with acute or convalescent COVID-19. The chain uses TRBV7-8 and TRBJ1-1; TRBD1 matches 9 bases. Material: peripheral blood. The CDR3, as DNA: TGTGCCAGCGCCTTACAGGGGGCGAACACTGAAGCTTTCTTT. Residues: CASALQGANTEAFF.